These 21 T cell receptor beta chains were sequenced from one sample in a study of blood T cell repertoires in COVID-19. Profiling relied on immunoSEQ multiplex PCR, and the TCRdb table lists in-frame clones only, not all of them. The table shows fewer than 400,000 clones, with 70% to 90% occurring only once. Specimen: PBMCs or T cells enriched from blood (not recorded which). The receptors derive from a man under 40 who had recovered from COVID-19.

V gene TRBV7-8 combines with J gene TRBJ1-5; the match to TRBD1 covers 7 bases. Per the germline V gene, CDR1 is SGHVS and CDR2 is FQNEAQ. This CDR3 has 14 residues. Trimming removed 5 bases from V and 3 bases from J; junction bases left unmatched: 4. The CDR3 nucleotides read TGTGCCAGCAGCCCGGGACAGTACAATCAGCCCCAGCATTTT. It is translated as CASSPGQYNQPQHF.

In DNA form, the CDR3 reads TGTGCCACTAGTAGCGGGGGAGCTAGCACAGATACGCAGTATTTT. Its protein product is CATSSGGASTDTQYF. The chain couples TRBV6-4 to TRBJ2-3, with TRBD2 matching 9 bases. There are 15 residues in the CDR3. Trimming at V came to 10 bases and at J to 0 bases, leaving 8 bases not matched to a gene. The germline gives CDR1 MRHNA, CDR2 SNTAGT.

The chain is built from TRBV29-1 and TRBJ2-5, with D possibly matching TRBD1 (5 bases). CDR1 and CDR2 from the germline V gene are SQVTM and ANQGSEA. There are 14 residues in the CDR3. Trimming removed 5 bases at V and 5 bases at J, with 18 bases between. The CDR3 nucleotides are TGCAGCGTTTTTTCCACAGGTCATTTGGAGACCCAGTACTTC. Amino acid sequence: CSVFSTGHLETQYF.

The chain couples TRBV6-5 to TRBJ1-1; TRBD1 matches at 8 bases. Per germline, CDR1 MNHEY and CDR2 SVGAGI. The CDR3 loop spans 14 amino acids. The ends lost 6 bases at V and 11 bases at J; junction bases unmatched: 14. The CDR3 region is CASRAGTGKGKAFF. Written as DNA, the CDR3 is TGTGCCAGCAGGGCCGGGACAGGTAAAGGAAAGGCTTTCTTT.

The chain uses TRBV19 and TRBJ1-1; D is unclear. The CDR3 is 13 amino acids. Trimming took off 5 bases at V and 5 bases at J, with 12 bases between the two ends. Germline V gives CDR1 LNHDA, CDR2 SQIVND (reference sequence). CDR3 residues: CASSLSRRTEAFF. The CDR3 nucleotides read TGTGCCAGTAGTTTGTCTCGGAGGACTGAAGCTTTCTTT.

The chain uses TRBV18 and TRBJ2-7, with 7 bases aligning to TRBD1. This CDR3 is built from 18 residues. Germline V gene sequence: CDR1 KGHSH, CDR2 LQKENI. V was pared by 3 bases and J by 3 bases, with 17 bases of the junction left unmatched. CDR3 residues: CASSPKYRGPEGLYEQYF. CDR3 DNA: TGTGCCAGCTCACCGAAATACAGGGGCCCCGAGGGGCTCTACGAGCAGTACTTC.

This clone was picked up a small number of times. V is TRBV29-1 and J is TRBJ2-1, with TRBD2 matching over 7 bases. The J segment lost 0 bases and the V segment lost 7 bases, leaving 12 bases of the junction unmatched. The CDR3 contains 16 residues. Looked up from germline, CDR1 is SQVTM and CDR2 is ANQGSEA. In DNA form, the CDR3 reads TGCAGCGCCTCAGGAGCGGGGTGGAGCTCCTACAATGAGCAGTTCTTC. It specifies CSASGAGWSSYNEQFF.

The chain combines TRBV27 with TRBJ2-1, with D tentatively TRBD1 (6 bases). This CDR3 is 14 amino acids long. The germline gives CDR1 MNHEY, CDR2 SMNVEV (reference sequence). Trimming stripped 3 bases from V and 5 bases from J, with 11 bases between. In DNA, the CDR3 is TGTGCCAGCAGTTTGGGGGCGAACCACAATGAGCAGTTCTTC. This gives the protein CASSLGANHNEQFF.

This CDR3 is CSASLRDRGFSEAFF. The CDR3 DNA reads TGCAGTGCTAGTCTTAGGGACAGGGGGTTTTCTGAAGCTTTCTTT. The chain links TRBV20-1 to TRBJ1-1; TRBD1 matches at 11 bases. CDR3 length: 15 residues. Germline V gene lookup returns CDR1 DFQATT and CDR2 SNEGSKA (reference sequence). With 3 bases clipped from V and 6 bases from J, the junction kept 9 bases outside the gene matches.

The genes are TRBV7-3 and TRBJ1-1, with D perhaps TRBD1 (6 bases). The germline V and J ends were trimmed by 2 bases and 0 bases, with 10 bases remaining between them. Germline loops: CDR1 SGHTA, CDR2 FQGTGA. The CDR3 runs to 15 residues. The CDR3 reads CASSLQGTMNTEAFF. CDR3 DNA sequence: TGTGCCAGCAGCTTACAGGGGACCATGAACACTGAAGCTTTCTTT.

The rearrangement joins TRBV5-1 to TRBJ2-7; no firm D call. The germline V gene encodes CDR1 SGHRS and CDR2 YFSETQ. Trimming stripped 0 bases from V and 5 bases from J, with 9 bases between. The length of the CDR3 is 13 residues. CDR3 residues: CASSLAKENEQYF. CDR3 in DNA: TGCGCCAGCAGCTTGGCCAAGGAGAACGAGCAGTACTTC.

V is TRBV14 and J is TRBJ2-7; D is unresolved. Germline V CDR1 and CDR2: SGHDN, FVKESK. CDR3 length: 13 amino acids. V shed 2 bases and J shed 5 bases, with 10 bases lying between them. The CDR3 nucleotides read TGTGCCAGCAGCCAATGGTTCAGTCACGAGCAGTACTTC. It encodes CASSQWFSHEQYF.

Turning to this clone: In the same sample, other DNA sequences code for this CDR3. The rearrangement joins TRBV18 to TRBJ1-5; D is perhaps TRBD1 (5 bases). Germline CDR1 is KGHSH and CDR2 is LQKENI. This CDR3 is 14 amino acids long. The V and J ends lost 3 bases and 2 bases respectively, with 8 bases between them. The CDR3 sequence is CASSPAGGNQPQHF. The CDR3 coding sequence is TGTGCCAGCTCACCGGCGGGGGGCAATCAGCCCCAGCATTTT.

The CDR3 nucleotides read TGTGCCACCGGACAGGGGAGTGGGAATGAGCAGTTCTTC. This sequence encodes CATGQGSGNEQFF. This rearrangement joins TRBV15 to TRBJ2-1; 9 nucleotides match TRBD1. From germline, CDR1 is LNHNV and CDR2 YYDKDF (reference sequence). The CDR3 has 13 amino acids. Trimming at V came to 8 bases and at J to 7 bases, leaving 6 bases not matched to a gene.

The chain links TRBV6-2 or TRBV6-3 to TRBJ2-2; D unresolved. CDR1 and CDR2 (germline): MNHEY, SVGEGT. The CDR3 extends over 12 amino acids. The V end lost 4 bases, the J end lost 3 bases, and 3 bases lay between the germline ends. This chain's CDR3 is CASSSDTGELFF. The DNA of the CDR3 is TGTGCCAGCAGTTCCGACACCGGGGAGCTGTTTTTT.

The rearrangement uses TRBV12-2 and TRBJ2-1; TRBD2 is the table's D call and was not checked against the DNA. TRBV12-2 is shown as a pseudogene. The CDR3 is 19 residues long. CDR3 loop: CASRLALRRRGAPYNEQFF. CDR3 DNA sequence: TGTGCAAGTCGCTTAGCCCTACGACGGCGGGGGGCGCCCTACAATGAGCAGTTCTTC.

The chain employs TRBV2 and TRBJ2-1; 7 positions match TRBD1. The CDR3 has 15 residues. V dropped 7 bases and J dropped 5; count of bases not matched to a gene: 11. The germline V gene has CDR1 SNHLY and CDR2 FYNNEI. CDR3 amino acids: CASKNQPGTDNEQFF. In DNA form, the CDR3 reads TGTGCCAGCAAAAACCAACCCGGGACAGACAATGAGCAGTTCTTC.

The chain employs TRBV10-3 and TRBJ1-2; 8 bases are shared with TRBD1. This CDR3 has 11 residues. The V gene end was trimmed by 10 bases and the J gene end by 5 bases; junction bases not matched to a gene: 3. Germline loops: CDR1 ENHRY, CDR2 SYGVKD. CDR3 nucleotide sequence: TGTGCCACCGGGACAGGTTATGGCTACACCTTC. This sequence encodes CATGTGYGYTF.

This clone was picked up a small number of times. The rearrangement links TRBV5-6 to TRBJ2-7, with 8 positions matching TRBD1. J was trimmed by 6 bases and V by 5 bases; bases with no gene match: 4. Germline assignment: CDR1 SGHDT and CDR2 YYEEEE. CDR3 length: 12 residues. This CDR3 reads CASSPDRGEQYF. For the CDR3, the DNA is TGTGCCAGCAGTCCTGACAGGGGCGAGCAGTACTTC.

This clone was seen only a few times. The V call is TRBV7-2, the J call TRBJ2-5; perhaps TRBD1 as D (6 bases). The germline CDR1 and CDR2 sequences are SGHTA and FQGNSA. CDR3 length: 13 amino acids. The germline V and J ends were trimmed by 4 bases and 5 bases, with 11 bases remaining between them. The CDR3 DNA is TGTGCCAGCAGCTCCCGTACAGGGGAGACCCAGTACTTC. Its translation is CASSSRTGETQYF. The full variable domain, in which reference TRBV7-2 and TRBJ2-5 provide the parts outside the CDR3, is GAGVSQSPSNKVTEKGKDVELRCDPISGHTALYWYRQSLGQGLEFLIYFQGNSAPDKSGLPSDRFSAERTGGSVSTLTIQRTQQEDSAVYLCASSSRTGETQYFGPGTRLLVL.

This rearrangement joins TRBV7-8 to TRBJ1-4; D might be TRBD1 (5 bases). V was clipped by 2 bases and J by 0 bases, with 10 bases between them. Germline lookup yields CDR1 SGHVS and CDR2 FQNEAQ. The CDR3 contains 16 residues. The CDR3 nucleotides read TGTGCCAGCAGCTTATTGGGGCCAGCAACTAATGAAAAACTGTTTTTT. Protein sequence: CASSLLGPATNEKLFF.